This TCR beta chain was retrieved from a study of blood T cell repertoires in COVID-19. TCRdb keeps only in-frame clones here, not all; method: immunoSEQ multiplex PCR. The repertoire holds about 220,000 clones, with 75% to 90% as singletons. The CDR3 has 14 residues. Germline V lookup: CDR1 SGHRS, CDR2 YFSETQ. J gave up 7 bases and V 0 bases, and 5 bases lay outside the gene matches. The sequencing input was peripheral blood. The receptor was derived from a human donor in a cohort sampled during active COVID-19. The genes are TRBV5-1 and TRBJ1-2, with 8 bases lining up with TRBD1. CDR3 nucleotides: TGCGCCAGCAGCTTGGGTCAGGGGGCGACTGGCTACACCTTC. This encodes CASSLGQGATGYTF.